This T cell receptor beta chain was found in a study of beta chain features in type 1 diabetes (dated by TCRdb to 2016 to 2019). Background on the whole study: No differences in mean age, gender distribution, total cell number or subset yield were found between patients and healthy donors. A total of roughly 99 million sorted cells were examined across all samples, and the number of cells per subset was strongly correlated with RNA yield. In the study, recently diagnosed type 1 diabetes patients and matched healthy donors were compared on the TCRB repertoires of their sorted circulating CD4+ T cell subsets. Naive and central memory subsets were obtained from all 30 or so donors, but regulatory and stem cell-like memory subsets were isolated from only 8 patients and about eight healthy donors.

What the research found in general, with its limitations: At VDJ recombination sites, type 1 diabetes patients had fewer insertions and more deleted nucleotides, which implies abnormalities in thymic rearrangement. In all four CD4+ subsets, TCRB CDR3 length was moderately but significantly shorter in type 1 diabetes patients. PCR might favor shorter templates, but patient and control samples were amplified and corrected together, so any skew would affect both groups equally. HLA sub-analyses involved small numbers of individuals, so any influence of HLA type on TCRB rearrangement remained unresolved. The naive, central memory and regulatory TCRB repertoires appeared to resemble one another more closely among patients than among healthy donors. Because cDNA rather than genomic DNA was sequenced, highly expressing activated cells could have been over-represented, although no difference in activation and CD3 levels was found between groups.

A single peripheral blood draw of approximately 0.11 L on average was collected from each donor into heparinised tubes. Using a panel that included CD45RO, CCR7, CD25, CD127, CD95 and CD27, naive, central memory, regulatory and stem cell-like memory CD4+ T cells were sorted on a BD FACSAria II. Every sorted population had a purity above 95%. PBMCs were separated immediately by Lymphoprep density gradient centrifugation and were stained directly, without being cultured. So that batch effects would be minimized, each experiment stained and sorted samples in pairs, pairing one healthy donor with one patient. About this clone itself: The specificity of this receptor is unknown. Per-base quality was not reported, and no clone a single base away is much larger than it.

The entire isolated RNA was reverse transcribed using the High Capacity cDNA Reverse Transcription Kit, and thus expressed TCRB transcripts were sequenced. Naive, central memory and regulatory T cell samples underwent deep immunoSEQ sequencing, averaging around 3.9 million total reads per sample. Sorted cells were lysed in RLT buffer and RNA was extracted with DNase-treated RNeasy Micro or Mini kits, depending on cell number. To prevent cross-contamination, each cell subset was processed individually, whereas patient and healthy donor samples were processed jointly. The immunoSEQ multiplex PCR was used to amplify TCRB sequences from cDNA, generating 87-bp fragments that spanned the CDR3 region. Sequencing of the amplicons was done on the Illumina HiSeq platform. In the paper's pipeline: Synthetic template baselines were used to correct PCR bias computationally, reads within Hamming distance 2 were collapsed together, and singletons that could not be merged were discarded. Reads were aligned against IMGT to assign V, D and J genes, CDR3 length and insertions or deletions at six rearrangement sites. Within each subset, clonotype counts were normalized to sorted cell number, and only after that were true diversity and Gini coefficients computed with the tcR R package. The overlap coefficient, calculated on TCRB nucleotide sequences, was used to measure repertoire sharing. As a proxy for the pre-selection repertoire, out-of-frame TCRB sequences from naive cells were analyzed. This immuneACCESS table, as held by TCRdb, lists in-frame sequences with V and J called but not all clones. Of the missing ones, under half trace to an unresolved V gene in checked studies; the others have no known cause. V and J calls and clone size follow that table, whereas D and trimming were derived from the DNA. This sample is represented by a few hundred thousand clones; around an eighth of them were singletons. Approximately 0.01% of the sample is held by the ten biggest clonotypes.

This sequence originates from a woman aged 18 to 35 with type 1 diabetes. Sequences were obtained from naive CD4+ T cells from blood. The intended sense of this specimen's cell subset or site label: true naive CD4+ T cells.

The CDR3 corresponds to CASSVDGSSYNSPLHF. The DNA sequence reads TGTGCCAGCAGCGTAGACGGGAGCTCCTATAATTCACCCCTCCACTTT. The rearrangement combines TRBV9 with TRBJ1-6, with an unclear D gene assignment. Reading the germline V gene gives CDR1 SGDLS and CDR2 YYNGEE. Including the terminal cysteine and phenylalanine, the CDR3 comprises 16 residues. Only the CDR3 DNA stays, 48 bases, in frame from base 1. The junction carries 7 bases between V and J, which are trimmed by 0 bases and 0 bases respectively.